These 21 T cell receptor beta chains were sequenced from one sample in a study of T cell responses to AZD1222 COVID-19 vaccine. Profiled with immunoSEQ multiplex PCR; TCRdb holds only in-frame clones, not every one. Of fewer than 150,000 clones listed, roughly 88% were seen once; the top ten hold 7.6%. The sample here was peripheral blood, taken on day 0 of AZD1222 vaccination. These receptors came from an adult in good health.

The chain uses TRBV23-1 and TRBJ2-1; 7 nucleotides line up with TRBD1. Being an ORF, TRBV23-1 has a function that is uncertain. The length of the CDR3 is 16 residues. Germline trimming cut 6 bases from V and 3 bases from J; bases unmatched to any gene: 11. CDR3 nucleotide sequence: TGCGCCAGCAGCCACCCACGACAGGGATTCTACAATGAGCAGTTCTTC. This gives the protein CASSHPRQGFYNEQFF.

The CDR3 DNA reads TGTGCCAGCAGCCAAGAGCGGATAGGACTAGGTGGAAATGAGCAGTTCTTC. Translating it yields CASSQERIGLGGNEQFF. This chain uses TRBV4-2 with TRBJ2-1; TRBD2 matches at 7 bases. Losses at the gene ends were 0 bases for V and 7 bases for J; bases not matched to a gene: 12. Germline V gene lookup returns CDR1 LGHNA and CDR2 YNFKEQ. This CDR3 spans 17 amino acids.

J is TRBJ2-5 and V is TRBV5-4, with 7 nucleotides matching TRBD1. The CDR3 is made up of 15 amino acids. V gave up 5 bases and J gave up 0 bases; unmatched junction bases: 7. The germline CDR1 and CDR2 sequences are SGHNT and YYREEE (reference sequence). CDR3 region: CASRQDRPYQETQYF. CDR3 nucleotide sequence: TGTGCCAGCAGACAGGACAGGCCGTACCAAGAGACCCAGTACTTC.

The J gene is TRBJ2-1, the V gene TRBV9; D not certain. The V gene's germline CDR1 is SGDLS and CDR2 YYNGEE. The CDR3 is 18 amino acids. V shed 1 base and J shed 3 bases, with 20 bases lying between them. The CDR3 region has the DNA TGTGCCAGCAGCGTAACCCCTCCAAATTATGACGGCTACAATGAGCAGTTCTTC. It is translated as CASSVTPPNYDGYNEQFF. Variable domain in full (rest from reference TRBV9 and TRBJ2-1): DSGVTQTPKHLITATGQRVTLRCSPRSGDLSVYWYQQSLDQGLQFLIQYYNGEERAKGNILERFSAQQFPDLHSELNLSSLELGDSALYFCASSVTPPNYDGYNEQFFGPGTRLTVL.

The chain has TRBV19 and TRBJ1-3, with TRBD1 matching 8 bases. The CDR3 is 14 amino acids. The junction had 7 bases not matched to a gene; V was cut back by 10 bases and J by 2 bases. CDR1 and CDR2 from the germline V gene are LNHDA and SQIVND (reference sequence). The CDR3 nucleotides are TGTGCCACCGCAACAGGGGGGACTGGAAACACCATATATTTT. Protein: CATATGGTGNTIYF. Complete variable domain (other parts from reference TRBV19 and TRBJ1-3): DGGITQSPKYLFRKEGQNVTLSCEQNLNHDAMYWYRQDPGQGLRLIYYSQIVNDFQKGDIAEGYSVSREKKESFPLTVTSAQKNPTAFYLCATATGGTGNTIYFGEGSWLTVV.

The chain employs TRBV6-5 and TRBJ1-1; D call uncertain. Germline values: CDR1 MNHEY, CDR2 SVGAGI. The CDR3 extends over 15 amino acids. The V end lost 0 bases, the J end lost 5 bases, and 13 bases lay between the germline ends. The DNA of the CDR3 is TGTGCCAGCAGTTACTCGGTGGGGTTAAGGACTGAAGCTTTCTTT. Protein: CASSYSVGLRTEAFF.

This clone was counted only a few times. The chain uses TRBV18 and TRBJ2-2, with 12 bases matching TRBD2. The germline gives CDR1 KGHSH, CDR2 LQKENI. With V trimmed by 3 bases and J by 4 bases, 3 bases remained unmatched. The CDR3 is 16 amino acids. The CDR3 DNA reads TGTGCCAGCTCACCCGGACTAGCGGGACTCACCGGGGAGCTGTTTTTT. This codes for CASSPGLAGLTGELFF.

The CDR3 region has the DNA TGTGCCAGCAGCTTAACCATCTCTTCGACTAGCGGGAGCTACGAGCAGTACTTC. It is translated as CASSLTISSTSGSYEQYF. The chain combines TRBV11-2 with TRBJ2-7, with 12 bases that match TRBD2. CDR1 and CDR2 (germline): SGHAT, FQNNGV. The V segment lost 2 bases and the J segment 3 bases; nucleotides outside the gene matches: 11. This CDR3 region has 18 residues.

CDR3 nucleotide sequence: TGCGCCAGCAGCTTGGAATCTAGCGGGGGGGCCGGCCAGACCCAGTACTTC. Amino acid sequence: CASSLESSGGAGQTQYF. The chain is built from TRBV5-1 and TRBJ2-5; 12 bases map to TRBD2. V dropped 0 bases and J dropped 6; count of bases not matched to a gene: 9. The germline gives CDR1 SGHRS, CDR2 YFSETQ. The CDR3 consists of 17 residues. The variable domain in full, completed from reference TRBV5-1 and TRBJ2-5, reads KAGVTQTPRYLIKTRGQQVTLSCSPISGHRSVSWYQQTPGQGLQFLFEYFSETQRNKGNFPGRFSGRQFSNSRSEMNVSTLELGDSALYLCASSLESSGGAGQTQYFGPGTRLLVL.

This chain links TRBV7-2 with TRBJ2-3; D remains ambiguous. The V end was cut by 1 base, the J end by 2 bases, with 10 bases between. Germline V gene data show CDR1 as SGHTA and CDR2 as FQGNSA. The CDR3 length is 15 residues. The CDR3 bases are TGTGCCAGCAGCTTAGTACCCGCAACCACAGATACGCAGTATTTT. This codes for CASSLVPATTDTQYF.

CDR3 amino acids: CASSSDSETQYF. The CDR3 DNA sequence: TGTGCCAGCAGTTCGGATTCTGAGACCCAGTACTTC. The V call is TRBV6-5, the J call TRBJ2-5; D ambiguous. V lost 4 bases and J lost 5, with 8 bases in between. Germline lookup yields CDR1 MNHEY and CDR2 SVGAGI. This CDR3 comprises 12 residues.

The chain employs TRBV7-9 and TRBJ1-4; D gene unclear. Germline V gene data show CDR1 as SEHNR and CDR2 as FQNEAQ (reference sequence). The CDR3 has 15 amino acids. V was trimmed by 2 bases and J by 3 bases, leaving 10 bases between them. The CDR3 DNA reads as TGTGCCAGCAGCTTATTGGTGGGAGCTAATGAAAAACTGTTTTTT. Translating gives CASSLLVGANEKLFF. Combining the CDR3 with reference TRBV7-9 and TRBJ1-4 gives the whole variable domain DTGVSQNPRHKITKRGQNVTFRCDPISEHNRLYWYRQTLGQGPEFLTYFQNEAQLEKSRLLSDRFSAERPKGSFSTLEIQRTEQGDSAMYLCASSLLVGANEKLFFGSGTQLSVL.

The genes are TRBV6-1 and TRBJ2-1; D is ambiguous. V was trimmed by 1 base and J by 0 bases, leaving 7 bases between them. The CDR3 contains 15 residues. Germline CDR1 and CDR2: MNHNS and SASEGT. The CDR3 DNA sequence: TGTGCCAGCAGTGAAGGGGGATTCTCCTACAATGAGCAGTTCTTC. Translation: CASSEGGFSYNEQFF.

This chain connects TRBV27 to TRBJ1-1; D is ambiguous. The CDR3 has 12 residues. Germline V gene data show CDR1 as MNHEY and CDR2 as SMNVEV (reference sequence). V was cut by 6 bases and J by 3 bases, with 8 bases left in between. This chain's CDR3 is CASRERDTEAFF. As DNA, the CDR3 is TGTGCCAGCAGGGAGAGGGACACTGAAGCTTTCTTT.

V gene TRBV5-4 combines with J gene TRBJ2-1, with D tentatively TRBD1 (5 bases). The V end lost 1 base, the J end lost 2 bases, and 16 bases lay between the germline ends. The CDR3 has 17 amino acids. CDR1 is SGHNT, CDR2 YYREEE, per germline (reference sequence). The CDR3 is CASSLRGRMAPYNEQFF. DNA for the CDR3: TGTGCCAGCAGCTTGAGGGGTCGGATGGCCCCCTACAATGAGCAGTTCTTC.

The chain uses TRBV6-5 and TRBJ2-5; D tentatively fits TRBD1 or TRBD2 (5 bases each). The V end was cut by 10 bases, the J end by 2 bases, with 20 bases between. Germline CDR1 MNHEY, CDR2 SVGAGI. The CDR3 runs to 15 residues. The CDR3 protein is CATTQGAGPQETQYF. CDR3 DNA: TGTGCCACCACCCAGGGCGCGGGCCCTCAAGAGACCCAGTACTTC.

The chain carries TRBV7-2 and TRBJ2-3; 8 bases fit TRBD1. V shed 7 bases and J 2 bases; nucleotides not matched to a gene: 5. The CDR3 spans 14 residues. Germline V lookup: CDR1 SGHTA, CDR2 FQGNSA. CDR3 region: CASTPDRVTDTQYF. CDR3 DNA sequence: TGTGCCAGCACCCCGGACAGGGTCACAGATACGCAGTATTTT.

V usage is TRBV28 and J usage is TRBJ2-7; TRBD1 is a possible D gene (7 bases). This CDR3 has 14 amino acids. V lost 5 bases, J lost 2 bases, and 13 bases lay in between. Germline V gives CDR1 MDHEN, CDR2 SYDVKM. The CDR3 region is CASSVAGGPYEQYF. The CDR3 nucleotides are TGTGCCAGCAGTGTCGCAGGGGGGCCCTACGAGCAGTACTTC.

CDR3 amino acids: CASSSLRGGYTF. DNA of the CDR3: TGTGCCAGCAGTTCCCTCAGGGGGGGCTACACCTTC. The rearrangement links TRBV28 to TRBJ1-2, with 7 nucleotides matching TRBD1. The V and J ends lost 4 bases and 8 bases, in that order; junction bases with no gene match: 4. Germline V gives CDR1 MDHEN, CDR2 SYDVKM. The CDR3 covers 12 residues.

This chain links TRBV28 with TRBJ1-5; D ambiguous. Germline CDR1 reads MDHEN; CDR2 reads SYDVKM. The CDR3 has 14 residues. V dropped 1 base and J dropped 9 bases, with 13 bases sitting between them. DNA of the CDR3: TGTGCCAGCAGTTTATTGGCGCCCCGGGGGCCCCAGCATTTT. This codes for CASSLLAPRGPQHF. The full variable domain, its missing parts supplied by reference TRBV28 and TRBJ1-5, is DVKVTQSSRYLVKRTGEKVFLECVQDMDHENMFWYRQDPGLGLRLIYFSYDVKMKEKGDIPEGYSVSREKKERFSLILESASTNQTSMYLCASSLLAPRGPQHFGDGTRLSIL.

This chain connects TRBV10-3 to TRBJ2-7; D uncertain. The CDR3 runs 15 residues. Germline CDR1 ENHRY, CDR2 SYGVKD. Trimming took off 3 bases at V and 0 bases at J, with 12 bases between the two ends. The CDR3 spells CAISDHTKPSYEQYF. The CDR3 coding sequence is TGTGCCATCAGTGACCACACCAAGCCCTCCTACGAGCAGTACTTC.